This paragraph reports one TCR beta chain. This specimen belongs to a study of blood T cell repertoires in COVID-19. The wider study: Sources were T cells, B-cell-depleted T cells, or PBMCs; the material itself was cDNA or gDNA.

V was clipped by 3 bases and J by 3 bases, with 21 bases between them. This CDR3 is built from 18 residues. Sequencing used immunoSEQ multiplex PCR; TCRdb keeps in-frame clones, though not all of them. The table records around 300,000 clones, about 93% of them present only once. This TCR was recovered from a woman in her 30s who had recovered from COVID-19. The specimen was PBMCs or T cells enriched from blood (not recorded which). The chain is built from TRBV23-1 and TRBJ1-3; possible D gene TRBD1, 5 bases. TRBV23-1 is treated as an ORF (open reading frame) with a function not yet certain. The CDR3 DNA reads TGCGCCAGCAGTCATCTAAAACCTCCCCACAGGTTTGGAAACACCATATATTTT. Translation: CASSHLKPPHRFGNTIYF.